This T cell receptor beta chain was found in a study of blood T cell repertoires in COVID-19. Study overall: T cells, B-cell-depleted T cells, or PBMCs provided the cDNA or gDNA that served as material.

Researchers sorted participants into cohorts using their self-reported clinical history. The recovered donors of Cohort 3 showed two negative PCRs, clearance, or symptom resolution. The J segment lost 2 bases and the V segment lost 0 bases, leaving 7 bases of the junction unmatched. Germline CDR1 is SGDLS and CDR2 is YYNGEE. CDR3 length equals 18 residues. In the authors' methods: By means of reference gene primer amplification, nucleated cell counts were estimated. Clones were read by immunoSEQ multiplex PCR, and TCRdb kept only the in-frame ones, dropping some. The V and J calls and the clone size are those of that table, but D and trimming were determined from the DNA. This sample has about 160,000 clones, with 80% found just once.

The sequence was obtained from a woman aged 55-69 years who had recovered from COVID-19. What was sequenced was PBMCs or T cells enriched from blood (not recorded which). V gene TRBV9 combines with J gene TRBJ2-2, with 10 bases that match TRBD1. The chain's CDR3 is CASSVGDGTGVNTGELFF. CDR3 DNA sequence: TGTGCCAGCAGCGTAGGGGACGGGACAGGGGTAAACACCGGGGAGCTGTTTTTT.